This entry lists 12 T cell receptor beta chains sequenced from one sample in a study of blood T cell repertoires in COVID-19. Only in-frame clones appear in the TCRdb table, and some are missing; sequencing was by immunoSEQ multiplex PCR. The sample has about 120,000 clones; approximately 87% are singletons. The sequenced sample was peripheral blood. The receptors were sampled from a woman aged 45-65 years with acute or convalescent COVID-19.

As DNA, the CDR3 is TGTGCTAGTGGTTTGGTACTCCAACCTCCTGGAAACACCATATATTTT. Residues: CASGLVLQPPGNTIYF. The chain has TRBV12-5 and TRBJ1-3; no definite D call. V was pared by 0 bases and J by 2 bases, with 11 bases between. Germline V gene sequence: CDR1 LGHNT, CDR2 FRNRAP. The CDR3 loop spans 16 amino acids.

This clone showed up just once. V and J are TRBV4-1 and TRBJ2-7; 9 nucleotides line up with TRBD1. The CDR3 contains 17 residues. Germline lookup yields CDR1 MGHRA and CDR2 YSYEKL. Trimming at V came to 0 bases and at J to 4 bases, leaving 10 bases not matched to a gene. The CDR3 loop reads CASSQDGSGTGPYEQYF. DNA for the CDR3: TGCGCCAGCAGCCAAGATGGGTCCGGGACAGGGCCGTACGAGCAGTACTTC.

The CDR3 region has the DNA TGTGCCACCAGTGATGGCCTCACGGGAGAGCAGTACTTC. It encodes CATSDGLTGEQYF. This chain uses TRBV24-1 with TRBJ2-7; TRBD2 is a possible D gene (5 bases). V lost 3 bases to trimming and J lost 7 bases, with 12 bases between them. The CDR3 loop spans 13 amino acids. Germline assignment: CDR1 KGHDR and CDR2 SFDVKD.

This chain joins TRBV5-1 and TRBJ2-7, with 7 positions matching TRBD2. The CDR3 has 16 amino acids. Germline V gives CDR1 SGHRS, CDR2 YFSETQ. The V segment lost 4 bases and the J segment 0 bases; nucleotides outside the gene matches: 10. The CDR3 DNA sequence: TGCGCCAGCAGCCCGGCGGGGGACTGGAGCTCCTACGAGCAGTACTTC. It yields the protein CASSPAGDWSSYEQYF.

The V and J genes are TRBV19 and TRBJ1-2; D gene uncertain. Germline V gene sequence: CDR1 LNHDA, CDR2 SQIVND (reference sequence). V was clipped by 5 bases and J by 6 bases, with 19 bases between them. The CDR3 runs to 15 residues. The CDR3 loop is CASSGAYPSEDGYTF. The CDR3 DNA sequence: TGTGCCAGTAGTGGAGCATACCCGTCAGAGGATGGCTACACCTTC.

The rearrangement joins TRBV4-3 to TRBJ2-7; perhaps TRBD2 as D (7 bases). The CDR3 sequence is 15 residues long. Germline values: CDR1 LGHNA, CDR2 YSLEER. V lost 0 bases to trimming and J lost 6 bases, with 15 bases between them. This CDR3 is CASSQDRGGLLEQYF. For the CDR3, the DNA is TGCGCCAGCAGCCAAGATAGGGGGGGACTGCTCGAGCAGTACTTC.

The CDR3 DNA reads TGTGCCAGCTCAGAAACTAGCGGCTTTCTTTACAATGAGCAGTTCTTC. Translated, it gives CASSETSGFLYNEQFF. The genes are TRBV18 and TRBJ2-1, with 8 nucleotides matching TRBD2. This CDR3 contains 16 residues. Germline CDR1 is KGHSH and CDR2 is LQKENI. The trim removed 5 bases at V and 4 bases at J, leaving 10 bases unmatched.

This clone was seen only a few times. CDR3 nucleotides: TGCGCCAGCAGTGAGTCGGGCAGGAACACTGAAGCTTTCTTT. Amino acid sequence: CASSESGRNTEAFF. The genes are TRBV10-1 and TRBJ1-1; D remains unclear. The CDR3 extends over 14 amino acids. V gave up 0 bases and J gave up 1 base, with 6 bases separating them. Germline CDR1 WNHNN, CDR2 SYGVQD (reference sequence).

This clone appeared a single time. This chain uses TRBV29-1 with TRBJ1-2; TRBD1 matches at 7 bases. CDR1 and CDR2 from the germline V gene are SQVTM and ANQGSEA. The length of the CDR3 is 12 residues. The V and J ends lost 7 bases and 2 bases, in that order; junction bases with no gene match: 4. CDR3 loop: CSARDRNYGYTF. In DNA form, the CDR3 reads TGCAGCGCGAGGGACAGAAACTATGGCTACACCTTC.

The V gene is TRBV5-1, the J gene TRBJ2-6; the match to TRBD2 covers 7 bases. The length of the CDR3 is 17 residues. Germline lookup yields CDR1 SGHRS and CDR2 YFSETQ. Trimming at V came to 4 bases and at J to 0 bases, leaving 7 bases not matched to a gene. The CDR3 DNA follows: TGCGCCAGCAGCCCGGGCGGGAGCGGCTCTGGGGCCAACGTCCTGACTTTC. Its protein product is CASSPGGSGSGANVLTF.

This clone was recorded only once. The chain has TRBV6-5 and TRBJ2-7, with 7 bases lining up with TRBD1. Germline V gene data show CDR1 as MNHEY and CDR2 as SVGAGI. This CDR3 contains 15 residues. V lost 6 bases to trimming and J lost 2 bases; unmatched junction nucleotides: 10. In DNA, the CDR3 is TGTGCCAGCAGGACTGAGACAGGGCCACCCTACGAGCAGTACTTC. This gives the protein CASRTETGPPYEQYF.

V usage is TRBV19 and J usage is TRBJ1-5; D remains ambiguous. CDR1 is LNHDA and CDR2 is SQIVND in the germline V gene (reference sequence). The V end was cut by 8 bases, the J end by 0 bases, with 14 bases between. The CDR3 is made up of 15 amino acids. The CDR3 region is CASSTTEYSNQPQHF. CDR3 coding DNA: TGTGCCAGTTCCACCACAGAGTATAGCAATCAGCCCCAGCATTTT.